Below, 16 T cell receptor beta chains from the same sample are listed, as sequenced in a study of T cell responses to AZD1222 COVID-19 vaccine. Profiling relied on immunoSEQ multiplex PCR, and the TCRdb table lists in-frame clones only, not all of them. The sample shows approximately 120,000 clones, approximately 88% of them seen only once. Sample: peripheral blood, taken on day 0 of AZD1222 vaccination. These receptors all stem from an adult in good health.

This rearrangement joins TRBV19 to TRBJ2-1; D possibly corresponds to TRBD2 (6 bases). The CDR3 totals 16 residues. CDR1 and CDR2 (germline): LNHDA, SQIVND (reference sequence). Trimming cost V 0 bases and J 2 bases, with 11 bases left between them. For the CDR3, the DNA is TGTGCCAGTAGTATAGATAAGGCGGGGACCTACAATGAGCAGTTCTTC. This codes for CASSIDKAGTYNEQFF.

The chain carries TRBV2 and TRBJ2-7; TRBD1 is a possible D gene (6 bases). Trimming removed 5 bases from V and 5 bases from J, with 13 bases in between. This CDR3 contains 13 residues. From germline, CDR1 is SNHLY and CDR2 FYNNEI. CDR3 bases: TGTGCCAGCAGTTATACAGGGAAGGACGAGCAGTACTTC. It translates to CASSYTGKDEQYF.

This clone was recorded once. The junction and the germline gene differ at one end; a read error may be behind it. The chain carries TRBV9 and TRBJ1-4; D possibly corresponds to TRBD1 (5 bases). The CDR3 loop spans 22 amino acids. CDR1 SGDLS and CDR2 YYNGEE come from the germline V gene. The CDR3 is CASCVRLNPGQVYGTVNEKLFF. CDR3 nucleotide sequence: TGTGCCAGCTGCGTACGGCTCAATCCGGGGCAGGTCTACGGTACCGTTAATGAAAAACTGTTTTTT. The full variable domain, its missing parts supplied by reference TRBV9 and TRBJ1-4, is DSGVTQTPKHLITATGQRVTLRCSPRSGDLSVYWYQQSLDQGLQFLIQYYNGEERAKGNILERFSAQQFPDLHSELNLSSLELGDSALYFCASCVRLNPGQVYGTVNEKLFFGSGTQLSVL.

This chain joins TRBV27 and TRBJ1-2, with TRBD1 as a possible D gene (6 bases). The CDR3 sequence is 13 residues long. V lost 5 bases, J lost 6 bases, and 13 bases lay in between. Germline-derived CDR1 and CDR2 are MNHEY and SMNVEV (reference sequence). CDR3 protein: CASSPGTSDGYTF. CDR3 DNA sequence: TGTGCCAGCAGTCCTGGGACATCGGATGGCTACACCTTC.

The CDR3 loop is CASTDRGPGYTF. The DNA of the CDR3 is TGTGCCAGTACCGACAGGGGTCCTGGCTACACCTTC. The chain employs TRBV19 and TRBJ1-2; 8 bases are a match to TRBD1. The CDR3 is 12 residues long. In germline, CDR1 is LNHDA, CDR2 SQIVND (reference sequence). The ends lost 7 bases at V and 7 bases at J; junction bases unmatched: 5.

The chain couples TRBV19 to TRBJ1-2; TRBD1 matches 12 bases. Germline V gene data show CDR1 as LNHDA and CDR2 as SQIVND (reference sequence). CDR3 length equals 15 residues. V gave up 3 bases and J gave up 7 bases; unmatched junction bases: 6. The CDR3 nucleotides are TGTGCCAGTAGTATCCCGGGACAGGGGGCAGGTGGCTACACCTTC. Protein product: CASSIPGQGAGGYTF.

The V gene is TRBV4-1, the J gene TRBJ2-3; 7 positions match TRBD1. Unmatched junction bases numbered 13, after V lost 4 bases and J lost 3 bases. This CDR3 is built from 17 residues. CDR1 and CDR2 (germline): MGHRA, YSYEKL. CDR3 sequence: CASSPGSPGGRTDTQYF. As DNA, the CDR3 is TGCGCCAGCAGCCCCGGGTCCCCAGGGGGTAGGACAGATACGCAGTATTTT.

The chain combines TRBV21-1 with TRBJ2-1; TRBD1 reflects the table's D call only, with no check against the DNA. TRBV21-1 is an annotated pseudogene. This CDR3 spans 23 amino acids. The CDR3 sequence: CASTEEPRVRQARTSRGHNEQFF. The CDR3 DNA reads as TGTGCCAGCACCGAAGAACCACGAGTCCGACAGGCGCGGACTTCGAGGGGACACAATGAGCAGTTCTTC.

V usage is TRBV27 and J usage is TRBJ2-7; D is undetermined. The V gene's germline CDR1 is MNHEY and CDR2 SMNVEV (reference sequence). Trimming left V 5 bases short and J 3 bases short, with 11 bases between. The CDR3 sequence is 13 residues long. CDR3: CASSPQSLYEQYF. In DNA, the CDR3 is TGTGCCAGCAGTCCTCAAAGCCTCTACGAGCAGTACTTC.

The CDR3 DNA sequence: TGTGCCAGCAGTAAACAGGGGATCGGCTACGAGCAGTACTTC. Translation: CASSKQGIGYEQYF. The V and J genes are TRBV2 and TRBJ2-7; 7 positions agree with TRBD1. V lost 5 bases to trimming and J lost 3 bases; unmatched junction nucleotides: 7. This CDR3 spans 14 amino acids. Germline V gives CDR1 SNHLY, CDR2 FYNNEI.

The chain carries TRBV28 and TRBJ1-1; unclear D gene. The CDR3 is made up of 12 amino acids. Trimming took 7 bases from V and 0 from J, leaving 6 bases between them. The germline CDR1 and CDR2 sequences are MDHEN and SYDVKM. The CDR3 region is CASTLMNTEAFF. The CDR3 bases are TGTGCCAGCACCCTTATGAACACTGAAGCTTTCTTT. Based on the CDR3 plus reference TRBV28 and TRBJ1-1, the full variable domain is DVKVTQSSRYLVKRTGEKVFLECVQDMDHENMFWYRQDPGLGLRLIYFSYDVKMKEKGDIPEGYSVSREKKERFSLILESASTNQTSMYLCASTLMNTEAFFGQGTRLTVV.

The chain has TRBV5-1 and TRBJ2-1; TRBD2 agrees at 11 bases. The CDR3 has 15 amino acids. Per the germline V gene, CDR1 is SGHRS and CDR2 is YFSETQ. The J segment lost 7 bases and the V segment lost 0 bases, leaving 3 bases of the junction unmatched. CDR3: CASSLEASGGNEQFF. DNA for the CDR3: TGCGCCAGCAGCTTGGAGGCTAGCGGGGGGAATGAGCAGTTCTTC.

This chain links TRBV6-1 with TRBJ2-2, with D tentatively TRBD1 (6 bases). Germline loops: CDR1 MNHNS, CDR2 SASEGT. V was pared by 5 bases and J by 5 bases, with 15 bases between. The CDR3 is 15 residues long. The CDR3 loop reads CASSSTPQGTGELFF. The CDR3 nucleotides read TGTGCCAGCAGTTCCACTCCCCAGGGGACCGGGGAGCTGTTTTTT.

J is TRBJ1-1 and V is TRBV7-2; D gene uncertain. The CDR3 extends over 15 amino acids. The germline CDR1 and CDR2 sequences are SGHTA and FQGNSA. With 0 bases removed from V and 1 base from J, the gap between germline ends came to 9 bases. DNA for the CDR3: TGTGCCAGCAGCTTAGCATGGGAGGGGAACACTGAAGCTTTCTTT. Protein sequence: CASSLAWEGNTEAFF. The whole variable domain, filled in from reference TRBV7-2 and TRBJ1-1, reads GAGVSQSPSNKVTEKGKDVELRCDPISGHTALYWYRQSLGQGLEFLIYFQGNSAPDKSGLPSDRFSAERTGGSVSTLTIQRTQQEDSAVYLCASSLAWEGNTEAFFGQGTRLTVV.

The V and J genes are TRBV10-1 and TRBJ1-1, with a possible D match to TRBD1 (5 bases). The CDR3 totals 15 residues. CDR1 and CDR2 from the germline V gene are WNHNN and SYGVQD (reference sequence). Trimming cost V 3 bases and J 6 bases, with 17 bases left between them. In DNA, the CDR3 is TGCGCCAGCAGTGAAGGTTCGGGCGGGGGAGCTGAAGCTTTCTTT. This sequence encodes CASSEGSGGGAEAFF.

This clone was found once. V usage is TRBV7-2 and J usage is TRBJ2-7; D remains ambiguous. The V end was cut by 6 bases, the J end by 8 bases, with 14 bases between. CDR3 length equals 12 residues. The V gene's germline CDR1 is SGHTA and CDR2 FQGNSA. The CDR3 nucleotides are TGTGCCAGCAGTTTGGAGCCTACGAAGCAGTACTTC. It specifies CASSLEPTKQYF.